This T cell receptor beta chain is drawn from a study of regulatory T cells in long-lasting Graves disease. Across the whole study: Those Graves' patients who were newly diagnosed had been on antithyroid drugs under 3 months. Whole-study results and caveats: Few sampled subjects may have lowered accuracy.

From germline, CDR1 is SQVTM and CDR2 ANQGSEA. This CDR3 region has 15 residues. Trimming cost V 3 bases and J 6 bases, with 19 bases left between them. Construction of TCR beta libraries relied on iRepertoire HTBI primers and on Arm-PCR targeting CDR3 regions. MiXCR, run by TCRdb on the multiplex PCR reads, gives a single entry per CDR3 protein. In the table there are roughly 400,000 distinct CDR3 sequences, about 16% of which are singletons. Documented time point: newly diagnosed GD, antithyroid drugs for less than 3 months. Following extraction of RNA from PBMCs, that RNA was used to make the TCR library. With respect to this clonotype: Its antigen is undetermined.

These data were likewise used in another study, on T cells in Graves' hyperthyroidism and ophthalmopathy. From that report: The primer set for the first-round RT-PCR of the TCR CDR3 was HTBI.

The source of this sequence is a woman under 30 with Graves disease. The source material was peripheral blood mononuclear cells (PBMCs), sampled at new diagnosis, from a patient treated with antithyroid drugs. The chain uses TRBV29-1 and TRBJ2-3, with unresolved D. CDR3 region: CSVEKVQPAPDTQYF. The CDR3 DNA reads TGCAGCGTTGAGAAGGTACAGCCGGCCCCCGATACGCAGTATTTT.